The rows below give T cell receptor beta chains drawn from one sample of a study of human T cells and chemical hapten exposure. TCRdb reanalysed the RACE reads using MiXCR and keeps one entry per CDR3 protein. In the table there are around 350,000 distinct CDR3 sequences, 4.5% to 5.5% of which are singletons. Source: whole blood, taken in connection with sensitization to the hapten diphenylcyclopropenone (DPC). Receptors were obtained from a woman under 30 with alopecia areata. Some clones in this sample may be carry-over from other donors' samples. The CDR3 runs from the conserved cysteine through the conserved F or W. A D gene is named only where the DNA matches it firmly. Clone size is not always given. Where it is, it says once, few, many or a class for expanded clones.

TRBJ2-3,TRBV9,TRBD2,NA,CASSRTSGDTQYF,TGTGCCAGCAGCCGAACTAGCGGGGATACGCAGTATTTT
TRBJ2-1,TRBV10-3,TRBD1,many,CAVRDRTGNEQFF,TGTGCCGTCCGGGACAGAACGGGCAATGAGCAGTTCTTC
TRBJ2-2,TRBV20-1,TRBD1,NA,CSASMGQGPTGELFF,TGCAGTGCTAGTATGGGACAGGGACCCACCGGGGAGCTGTTTTTT
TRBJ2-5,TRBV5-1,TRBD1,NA,CASTLLGTEQETQYF,TGCGCCAGCACCCTGCTAGGGACAGAGCAAGAGACCCAGTACTTC
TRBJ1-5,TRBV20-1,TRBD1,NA,CSARVGQTNQPQHF,TGCAGTGCTAGAGTGGGACAGACTAATCAGCCCCAGCATTTT
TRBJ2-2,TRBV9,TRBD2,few,CASSPTRGGVAHPGELFF,TGTGCCAGCAGCCCAACTCGCGGGGGGGTCGCCCACCCCGGGGAGCTGTTTTTT
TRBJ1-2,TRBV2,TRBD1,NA,CASSEGDRGAVGTYGYTF,TGTGCCAGCAGTGAAGGTGACAGGGGCGCCGTTGGGACCTATGGCTACACCTTC
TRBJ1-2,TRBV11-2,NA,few,CASSLGVPGPYGYTF,TGTGCCAGCAGCTTAGGGGTCCCAGGACCCTATGGCTACACCTTC
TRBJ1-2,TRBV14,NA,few,CASSQDAWTIKF,TGTGCCAGCAGCCAAGATGCATGGACGATAAAGTTC
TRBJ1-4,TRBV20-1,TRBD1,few,CSATGTALNEKLFF,TGCAGTGCTACCGGGACAGCCCTCAATGAAAAACTGTTTTTT
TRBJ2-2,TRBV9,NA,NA,CASRGDSNTGELFF,TGTGCCAGCAGGGGGGACTCCAACACCGGGGAGCTGTTTTTT
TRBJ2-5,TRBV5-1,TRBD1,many,CASRSTGGKKTQYF,TGCGCCAGCAGATCGACAGGGGGCAAGAAGACCCAGTACTTC
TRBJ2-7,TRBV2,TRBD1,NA,CASKGDRGSYEQYF,TGTGCCAGCAAGGGAGACAGGGGCTCCTACGAGCAGTACTTC
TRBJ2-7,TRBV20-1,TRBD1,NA,CSARDQGTGYEQYF,TGCAGTGCTAGAGATCAGGGGACAGGTTACGAGCAGTACTTC
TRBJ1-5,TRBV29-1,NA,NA,CSEEGGQPQHF,TGCAGCGAGGAGGGGGGTCAGCCCCAGCATTTT
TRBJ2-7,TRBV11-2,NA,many,CASSLGVGEQYF,TGTGCCAGCAGCTTAGGGGTAGGGGAGCAGTACTTC
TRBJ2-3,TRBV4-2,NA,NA,CASSQVPGARTDTQYF,TGTGCCAGCAGCCAAGTCCCAGGGGCGAGGACAGATACGCAGTATTTT
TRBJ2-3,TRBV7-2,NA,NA,CASSPFPTDTQYF,TGTGCCAGCAGCCCCTTCCCCACAGATACGCAGTATTTT
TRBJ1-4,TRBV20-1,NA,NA,CSASYVSTNEKLFF,TGCAGTGCTAGTTATGTTTCAACTAATGAAAAACTGTTTTTT
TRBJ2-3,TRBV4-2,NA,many,CASSQRTGMGGTDTQYF,TGTGCCAGCAGCCAGAGAACAGGGATGGGGGGCACAGATACGCAGTATTTT
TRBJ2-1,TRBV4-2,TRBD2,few,CASSQVPLAGGLNEQFF,TGTGCCAGCAGCCAAGTCCCTCTAGCGGGGGGGTTAAATGAGCAGTTCTTC
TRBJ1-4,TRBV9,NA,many,CASSVAGANEKLFF,TGTGCCAGCAGCGTAGCCGGTGCTAATGAAAAACTGTTTTTT
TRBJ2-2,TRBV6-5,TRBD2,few,CATRAGVNTGELFF,TGTGCCACCCGGGCGGGGGTGAACACCGGGGAGCTGTTTTTT
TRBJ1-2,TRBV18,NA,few,CASSPTGQAIYGYTF,TGTGCCAGCTCACCAACGGGCCAGGCCATCTATGGCTACACCTTC
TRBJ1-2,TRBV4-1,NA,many,CASSQDPGRYYGYTF,TGCGCCAGCAGCCAAGATCCCGGACGGTACTATGGCTACACCTTC
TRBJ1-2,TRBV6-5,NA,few,CASISTQPRSYTF,TGTGCCAGCATCTCTACCCAACCCAGGAGCTACACCTTC
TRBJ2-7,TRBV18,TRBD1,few,CASSPPRDSRTYEQYF,TGTGCCAGCTCACCGCCTCGGGACAGCAGAACCTACGAGCAGTACTTC
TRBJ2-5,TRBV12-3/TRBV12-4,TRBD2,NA,CASSPSKGLAGGQETQYF,TGTGCCAGCAGCCCATCTAAGGGACTAGCGGGGGGCCAAGAGACCCAGTACTTC
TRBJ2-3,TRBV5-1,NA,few,CASSLRGIGTQYF,TGCGCCAGCAGCTTGAGGGGGATAGGTACGCAGTATTTT
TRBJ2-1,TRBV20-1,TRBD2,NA,CSAFDLAGGSNEQFF,TGCAGTGCCTTTGACCTAGCGGGGGGTTCCAATGAGCAGTTCTTC
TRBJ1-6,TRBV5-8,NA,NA,CASSFGSPLHF,TGTGCCAGCAGCTTCGGTTCACCCCTCCACTTT
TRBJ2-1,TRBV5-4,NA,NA,CASSLGPNEQFF,TGTGCCAGCAGTTTGGGGCCCAATGAGCAGTTCTTC
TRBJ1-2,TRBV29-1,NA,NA,CSVEVMGRAADYTF,TGCAGCGTTGAAGTCATGGGAAGGGCAGCAGACTACACCTTC
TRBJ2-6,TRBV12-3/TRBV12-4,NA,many,CASSPSRTFSSGANVLTF,TGTGCCAGCAGTCCCAGCCGGACTTTTTCCTCTGGGGCCAACGTCCTGACTTTC
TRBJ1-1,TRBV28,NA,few,CAANRGGGLEAFF,TGTGCCGCCAATCGAGGGGGGGGTCTTGAAGCTTTCTTT
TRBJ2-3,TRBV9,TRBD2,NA,CASSVEASGAVDTQYF,TGTGCCAGCAGCGTAGAGGCTAGCGGGGCGGTAGATACGCAGTATTTT
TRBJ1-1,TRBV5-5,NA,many,CASSLSADTEAFF,TGTGCCAGCAGCTTGTCGGCAGACACTGAAGCTTTCTTT
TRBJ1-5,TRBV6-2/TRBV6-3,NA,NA,CASRTAGARQPQHF,TGTGCCAGCAGGACGGCGGGGGCAAGGCAGCCCCAGCATTTT
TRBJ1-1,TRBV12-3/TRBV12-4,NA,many,CASSLRQGLGNTEAFF,TGTGCCAGCAGTTTAAGGCAGGGGCTGGGGAACACTGAAGCTTTCTTT
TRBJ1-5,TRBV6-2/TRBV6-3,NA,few,CASSRPGAVGNQPQHF,TGTGCCAGCAGTCGGCCCGGGGCCGTTGGCAATCAGCCCCAGCATTTT
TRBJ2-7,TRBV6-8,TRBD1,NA,CASLLGDREREQYF,TGTGCCAGCCTACTGGGGGACAGGGAGCGCGAGCAGTACTTC
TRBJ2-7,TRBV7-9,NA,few,CASSFPPEAYEQYF,TGTGCCAGCAGCTTTCCTCCAGAAGCCTACGAGCAGTACTTC
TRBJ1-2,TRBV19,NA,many,CASSINPGTSTFYGYTF,TGTGCCAGTAGTATAAATCCCGGGACCTCAACTTTCTATGGCTACACCTTC